These 27 T cell receptor beta chains were all obtained from the same sample, sequenced in a study of T cell repertoires in cytomegalovirus infection. TCRdb redid the calling of the reads with MiXCR, one entry per CDR3 protein. The table records more than 250,000 distinct CDR3 sequences, approximately 25% of them present only once. No antigen has been assigned to these receptors. The input for sequencing was cultured PBMCs, taken from culture after CMV antigen stimulation. The source is a human donor in good health (CMV status not recorded). Some clones in this sample may be carry-over from other donors' samples.

This sequence joins TRBV12-3 or TRBV12-4 and TRBJ1-1, with 7 bases lining up with TRBD1. CDR3 length equals 14 residues. V lost 5 bases and J lost 8; bases outside the gene matches: 11. This CDR3 is CASSPSRGGWEAFF. Here the CDR3 DNA reads TGTGCCAGCAGTCCTTCAAGAGGGGGCTGGGAAGCTTTCTTT.

CDR3 region: CASTLGQMNTEAFF. As DNA, the CDR3 is TGTGCCAGCACCCTCGGGCAAATGAACACTGAAGCTTTCTTT. This chain connects TRBV12-3 or TRBV12-4 to TRBJ1-1, with D hard to call. The CDR3 sequence is 14 residues long. V shed 7 bases and J shed 0 bases, with 12 bases lying between them.

At least ten counts were recorded for this clonotype. The V and J genes are TRBV4-3 and TRBJ2-1; 7 bases are a match to TRBD1. The germline gives CDR1 LGHNA, CDR2 YSLEER. There are 17 residues in the CDR3. The junction had 6 bases not matched to a gene; V was cut back by 0 bases and J by 1 base. The CDR3: CASSQDLSGGSYNEQFF. CDR3 bases: TGCGCCAGCAGCCAAGACTTATCAGGGGGATCCTACAATGAGCAGTTCTTC.

This chain uses TRBV18 with TRBJ2-3, with TRBD2 matching 14 bases. Germline V gene sequence: CDR1 KGHSH, CDR2 LQKENI. The V segment lost 6 bases and the J segment 6 bases; nucleotides outside the gene matches: 14. The CDR3 consists of 18 residues. The DNA for the CDR3 is TGTGCCAGCTCGCAGGTACCCACGACTAGCGGGAGGGCTGATACGCAGTATTTT. Its protein product is CASSQVPTTSGRADTQYF. Full variable domain (missing parts from reference TRBV18 and TRBJ2-3): NAGVMQNPRHLVRRRGQEARLRCSPMKGHSHVYWYRQLPEEGLKFMVYLQKENIIDESGMPKERFSAEFPKEGPSILRIQQVVRGDSAAYFCASSQVPTTSGRADTQYFGPGTRLTVL.

This clonotype has ten or more counts. The chain joins TRBV7-2 to TRBJ1-5; tentatively, D is TRBD1 (6 bases). Germline V gene data show CDR1 as SGHTA and CDR2 as FQGNSA. CDR3 length: 13 amino acids. Trimming stripped 4 bases from V and 7 bases from J, with 11 bases between. The CDR3 DNA reads TGTGCCAGCAGCTCAGGGGCGGGCCAGCCCCAGCATTTT. Translating gives CASSSGAGQPQHF.

This clonotype was observed a handful of times. This CDR3 is CASGRRKREEVIGWDTQYF. The CDR3, as DNA: TGTGCCAGCGGCCGACGAAAGCGGGAGGAAGTTATAGGATGGGATACGCAGTATTTT. The chain uses TRBV7-2 and TRBJ2-3; 9 nucleotides line up with TRBD2. Germline values: CDR1 SGHTA, CDR2 FQGNSA. This CDR3 is 19 amino acids long. The V and J ends lost 8 bases and 6 bases, in that order; junction bases with no gene match: 24.

This sequence joins TRBV19 and TRBJ2-1, with 7 bases that match TRBD2. This CDR3 region has 14 residues. V gave up 3 bases and J gave up 4 bases; unmatched junction bases: 3. Germline V CDR1 and CDR2: LNHDA, SQIVND (reference sequence). The CDR3 DNA follows: TGTGCCAGTAGTATTAGCGGGTATTACAATGAGCAGTTCTTC. Its translation: CASSISGYYNEQFF.

The chain carries TRBV10-3 and TRBJ1-2; 8 bases line up with TRBD1. CDR1 ENHRY and CDR2 SYGVKD come from the germline V gene. This CDR3 is built from 16 residues. J lost 2 bases, V lost 6 bases, and 11 bases had no gene match. The CDR3 nucleotides are TGTGCCATCAGGCCCGTTGACAGGGGTGTGAACTATGGCTACACCTTC. This encodes CAIRPVDRGVNYGYTF.

This chain uses TRBV28 with TRBJ2-4, with 7 bases identical to TRBD2. With 5 bases clipped from V and 4 bases from J, the junction kept 2 bases outside the gene matches. The germline V gene has CDR1 MDHEN and CDR2 SYDVKM. The length of the CDR3 is 13 residues. CDR3 DNA: TGTGCCAGCAGTAATAGCGGGAAAAACATTCAGTACTTC. Its translation is CASSNSGKNIQYF.

J is TRBJ2-1 and V is TRBV14, with 7 bases aligning to TRBD2. The junction had 3 bases not matched to a gene; V was cut back by 0 bases and J by 4 bases. Germline-derived CDR1 and CDR2 are SGHDN and FVKESK. The CDR3 consists of 15 residues. Written as DNA, the CDR3 is TGTGCCAGCAGCCAAGATGAAGCGGGGTACAATGAGCAGTTCTTC. Its translation is CASSQDEAGYNEQFF.

This clonotype was observed many times. This chain uses TRBV6-1 with TRBJ2-3, with 10 bases lining up with TRBD1. CDR1 is MNHNS, CDR2 SASEGT, per germline. Germline trimming cut 6 bases from V and 5 bases from J; bases unmatched to any gene: 8. The CDR3 has 15 residues. The CDR3 region has the DNA TGTGCCAGCAGCACACCGGGACAGGGGTTAGATACGCAGTATTTT. Amino acid sequence: CASSTPGQGLDTQYF.

The chain combines TRBV6-5 with TRBJ1-1; D is possibly TRBD1 (5 bases). The CDR3 extends over 11 amino acids. V lost 5 bases to trimming and J lost 7 bases, with 8 bases between them. CDR1 is MNHEY, CDR2 SVGAGI, per germline. CDR3 DNA sequence: TGTGCCAGCAGTAGGGACGGTGAAGCTTTCTTT. This sequence encodes CASSRDGEAFF.

The V and J genes are TRBV24-1 and TRBJ1-1; 7 nucleotides match TRBD1. Germline V CDR1 and CDR2: KGHDR, SFDVKD. J lost 0 bases, V lost 4 bases, and 13 bases had no gene match. The CDR3 is made up of 18 amino acids. DNA for the CDR3: TGTGCCACCAGTGACTCGGCAGGGGGTCCTAACATGAACACTGAAGCTTTCTTT. Translating gives CATSDSAGGPNMNTEAFF.

The chain employs TRBV7-2 and TRBJ1-5; D is uncertain. CDR3 length equals 12 residues. The V end lost 7 bases, the J end lost 2 bases, and 6 bases lay between the germline ends. The V gene's germline CDR1 is SGHTA and CDR2 FQGNSA. The CDR3: CASNEGNQPQHF. In DNA, the CDR3 is TGTGCCAGCAATGAGGGCAATCAGCCCCAGCATTTT.

This chain joins TRBV20-1 and TRBJ2-3; 9 nucleotides match TRBD2. Germline trimming cut 6 bases from V and 3 bases from J; bases unmatched to any gene: 4. This CDR3 comprises 13 residues. Germline V lookup: CDR1 DFQATT, CDR2 SNEGSKA (reference sequence). The CDR3 region is CSAVSGSTDTQYF. CDR3 DNA: TGCAGTGCAGTTAGCGGGAGTACAGATACGCAGTATTTT.

The CDR3 DNA reads as TGTGCCAGCAGCGAGGGGACAGTCTCCTACGAGCAGTACTTC. This sequence encodes CASSEGTVSYEQYF. J is TRBJ2-7 and V is TRBV7-2; TRBD1 aligns across 7 bases. Germline lookup yields CDR1 SGHTA and CDR2 FQGNSA. This CDR3 spans 14 amino acids. The junction had 4 bases not matched to a gene; V was cut back by 5 bases and J by 0 bases.

The V gene is TRBV6-2 or TRBV6-3, the J gene TRBJ1-2; 8 positions match TRBD1. V was clipped by 6 bases and J by 4 bases; unmatched bases: 10. Germline V CDR1 and CDR2: MNHEY, SVGEGT. The CDR3 loop spans 15 amino acids. CDR3 bases: TGTGCCAGCAGAGCGACAGGGGACCATGGCTATGGCTACACCTTC. It yields the protein CASRATGDHGYGYTF.

This chain connects TRBV7-9 to TRBJ2-5; TRBD2 is a possible D gene (6 bases). Per germline, CDR1 SEHNR and CDR2 FQNEAQ (reference sequence). The CDR3 has 15 amino acids. The ends were cut back, 5 bases at V and 2 bases at J, with 15 bases in the middle. CDR3 residues: CASSVPGDFQETQYF. CDR3 nucleotide sequence: TGTGCCAGCAGCGTACCGGGGGACTTTCAAGAGACCCAGTACTTC. The full variable domain, with the rest looked up from reference TRBV7-9 and TRBJ2-5, is DTGVSQNPRHKITKRGQNVTFRCDPISEHNRLYWYRQTLGQGPEFLTYFQNEAQLEKSRLLSDRFSAERPKGSFSTLEIQRTEQGDSAMYLCASSVPGDFQETQYFGPGTRLLVL.

This clonotype came up a few times. The V gene is TRBV29-1, the J gene TRBJ1-1; D call uncertain. Germline-derived CDR1 and CDR2 are SQVTM and ANQGSEA. The CDR3 runs 13 residues. Deletions cut 4 bases from V and 5 bases from J, with 14 bases between. The CDR3 loop is CSVVPGRPTEAFF. The CDR3 region has the DNA TGCAGCGTTGTGCCCGGACGGCCGACTGAAGCTTTCTTT.

This clonotype has ten or more counts. V and J are TRBV7-2 and TRBJ1-1, with D maybe TRBD1 (5 bases). This CDR3 has 15 amino acids. The germline V gene encodes CDR1 SGHTA and CDR2 FQGNSA. The germline V and J ends were trimmed by 2 bases and 0 bases, with 10 bases remaining between them. The CDR3 DNA reads as TGTGCCAGCAGCTTACTCCGGGGGGTGAACACTGAAGCTTTCTTT. It yields the protein CASSLLRGVNTEAFF. The entire variable domain, with the rest obtained from reference TRBV7-2 and TRBJ1-1, is as follows: GAGVSQSPSNKVTEKGKDVELRCDPISGHTALYWYRQSLGQGLEFLIYFQGNSAPDKSGLPSDRFSAERTGGSVSTLTIQRTQQEDSAVYLCASSLLRGVNTEAFFGQGTRLTVV.

The chain joins TRBV10-3 to TRBJ2-7, with 9 bases matching TRBD2. The CDR3 has 14 residues. Per germline, CDR1 ENHRY and CDR2 SYGVKD. After removal of 3 bases from V and 4 bases from J, the junction contained 4 bases not matched to a gene. The CDR3 coding sequence is TGTGCCATCAGTGATCGGCTAGCGGGGTACGAGCAGTACTTC. This encodes CAISDRLAGYEQYF.

There are many counts of this clonotype. The chain recombines TRBV28 with TRBJ2-1, with 8 bases that match TRBD2. Germline-derived CDR1 and CDR2 are MDHEN and SYDVKM. V lost 1 base and J lost 10; bases outside the gene matches: 9. The length of the CDR3 is 15 residues. CDR3: CASSLYGRASWEQFF. CDR3 coding DNA: TGTGCCAGCAGTTTATACGGGAGGGCTTCATGGGAGCAGTTCTTC.

This chain connects TRBV7-4 to TRBJ2-7, with TRBD2 identical over 14 bases. Trimming at V came to 6 bases and at J to 3 bases, leaving 13 bases not matched to a gene. Germline CDR1 SGHVT, CDR2 SQSDAQ. CDR3 length: 18 residues. For the CDR3, the DNA is TGTGCCAGCAGATCCGGGACTAGCGGGAGCGGGGCGGACTACGAGCAGTACGTC. It yields the protein CASRSGTSGSGADYEQYV.

The chain employs TRBV7-9 and TRBJ1-2; D not certain. The V and J ends lost 6 bases and 6 bases respectively, with 17 bases between them. Germline lookup yields CDR1 SEHNR and CDR2 FQNEAQ (reference sequence). CDR3 size: 14 residues. CDR3 region: CASSHALARNGYTF. The DNA for the CDR3 is TGTGCCAGCAGTCATGCTCTGGCCAGAAATGGCTACACCTTC.

The chain couples TRBV30 to TRBJ1-2; a weak D match, TRBD1 (6 bases). The CDR3 sequence is 17 residues long. Trimming left V 3 bases short and J 0 bases short, with 20 bases between. Germline V gene sequence: CDR1 GTSNPN, CDR2 SVGIG (reference sequence). The CDR3 sequence is CAWREIRPGQPNYGYTF. The CDR3 DNA reads TGTGCCTGGAGGGAAATACGACCGGGACAACCTAACTATGGCTACACCTTC.

J is TRBJ2-7 and V is TRBV6-6, with 7 bases aligning to TRBD1. The CDR3 contains 13 residues. The trim removed 4 bases at V and 9 bases at J, leaving 9 bases unmatched. CDR1 MNHNY and CDR2 SVGAGI come from the germline V gene (reference sequence). In nucleotides, the CDR3 is TGTGCCAGCAGTTCCGGCAGACAGGGCGGGCAGTACGTC. Its translation is CASSSGRQGGQYV.

This chain uses TRBV6-6 with TRBJ2-2; 9 bases are shared with TRBD2. Looked up from germline, CDR1 is MNHNY and CDR2 is SVGAGI (reference sequence). V dropped 2 bases and J dropped 0; count of bases not matched to a gene: 16. The CDR3 runs 21 residues. CDR3 protein: CASSYLSPGVAGATNTGELFF. The CDR3 nucleotides are TGTGCCAGCAGTTACCTATCCCCGGGGGTAGCGGGAGCTACGAACACCGGGGAGCTGTTTTTT.